The TCR beta chain under discussion was sequenced for a study of blood T cell repertoires in COVID-19. This CDR3 is built from 13 residues. The V and J ends lost 6 bases and 8 bases, in that order; junction bases with no gene match: 7. Germline assignment: CDR1 MNHNS and CDR2 SASEGT. Generated by immunoSEQ multiplex PCR, the TCRdb table keeps only in-frame clones and is missing some. The data hold approximately 190,000 clones, with roughly 80% observed a single time. The chain is built from TRBV6-1 and TRBJ1-2; TRBD1 matches at 9 bases. Material for sequencing was peripheral blood. This receptor was taken from a man in his 60s with acute or convalescent COVID-19. This CDR3 is CASRNYRGLGYTF. The CDR3 DNA is TGTGCCAGCAGAAACTACAGGGGGCTCGGCTACACCTTC.